This T cell receptor beta chain was obtained from a study of T cell responses to AZD1222 COVID-19 vaccine (dated by TCRdb to 2020 to 2022). In the study overall: AZD1222 recipients given second doses at about 4 weeks or at about 12 weeks were pooled, since spike-specific TCR depth and breadth were not found to differ between the two schedules. TCR sequencing was performed for roughly 250 trial participants, of whom about 200 were given two doses of AZD1222 and approximately 25 were given two doses of MenACWY control vaccine. Enrollment into the trials was organized by age into subgroups of 18-55, 56-69 and 70-plus years, and those subgroups contained roughly 150, 30 and 60 TCR-sequenced participants, respectively.

The CDR3 regions of human TCRbeta chains were analyzed by immunosequencing. The authors processed their data as follows. TCRs in the repertoires were matched against a reference library of SARS-CoV-2-specific TCRs that had been generated with the MIRA antigen-specificity platform. Breadth was defined as the fraction of unique TCRs that were SARS-CoV-2-associated, and depth was defined as the fraction of total T cells that were SARS-CoV-2-associated. Using the MIRA data, each spike-specific TCR was mapped to the spike region that the TCR reacts to and placed in a CD4 or CD8 class. Log10-transformed breadth and depth values were compared by one-way ANOVA with Sidak's multiple comparisons tests. This immuneACCESS table, as held by TCRdb, lists in-frame sequences with V and J called but not all clones. Of the missing ones, under half trace to an unresolved V gene in checked studies; the others have no known cause. V and J calls plus clone size are reproduced from that table; the DNA served to infer D and trimming. For this sample the table gives tens of thousands of clones, of which roughly nine tenths were detected only once. The ten largest clonotypes hold 30% to 40% of the sample.

Compared with germline, V lacks 3 bases and J lacks 5 bases; bases without a gene match: 3. Based on the germline V gene, the CDR1 and CDR2 sequences are KGHSH and LQKENI. The CDR3 has 15 amino acids, counting the end cysteine and phenylalanine. The read is trimmed to its CDR3 DNA, 45 bases read in frame from base 1. Comment on this clone: Its antigen remains undetermined. No qualities accompany the bases; no much larger clone lies one base away.

General study outcomes and caveats: In the small 56-69-year group, the increase in depth fell short of significance, most likely because of low power. Conclusions about previously exposed vaccinees are limited, since just a handful of AZD1222 recipients were seropositive for SARS-CoV-2 at baseline. After two AZD1222 doses, spike-specific TCR breadth and depth were significantly higher than at day 0 and than in MenACWY recipients. Participants were mostly white British, with more females than males. The authors suggested clonal diversity may have been underestimated. No day 14 peak-response samples were available, so repertoires were characterized only after the peak T cell response. Nearly half of unique spike-specific TCRs reportedly recognized epitopes outside regions mutated in the B.1.351 and B.1.1.7 variants. CD4 TCRs associated with the vaccine covered the entire spike protein, and the dominant responses were in regions 160-218 and 743-854.

Reading the label with the study, this specimen's time point is: baseline before first vaccination. Vaccinee samples were obtained from the UK trials COV001 and COV002, which included a single-blind randomized controlled phase 2/3 trial of AZD1222 (ChAdOx1 nCoV-19) in healthy adults. Trial participant PBMC samples were collected at day 0 and day 28 after the second dose for TCRbeta chain sequencing. The specimen was peripheral blood, collected on day 0 of AZD1222 vaccination. The sequence derives from an adult in good health. The chain couples TRBV18 to TRBJ1-5; 11 bases in the junction line up with TRBD1. The DNA is as follows: TGTGCCAGCTCACCCGGGACAGGGGGTTATCAGCCCCAGCATTTT. It is translated as CASSPGTGGYQPQHF.